This T cell receptor (beta chain) was captured by sequencing in a study of shared clonotypes between healthy human individuals. Notes on the study in general: The authors sampled blood alone, and tissue repertoires likely differ. Naive CD4 clonotype sharing across several donors was 4% to 5%.

Sequenced by immunoSEQ multiplex PCR; TCRdb stores in-frame clones only, minus some. The sample shows roughly 640,000 clones, about 74% of them seen only once. The CDR3 length is 15 residues. V was cut by 0 bases and J by 0 bases, with 6 bases left in between. Germline assignment: CDR1 MNHNY and CDR2 SVGAGI (reference sequence). Points on this clone: The antigen remains unidentified. The identical CDR3 is also encoded by other nucleotide sequences in the sample.

The sample was memory CD4+ T cells sorted from blood. The subset denotes: CD45RA-negative fraction. The receptor's source is a woman aged 25 to 45 in good health. The chain couples TRBV6-6 to TRBJ2-1; D uncertain. CDR3: CASSYSGSSYNEQFF. The CDR3 region has the DNA TGTGCCAGCAGTTACTCCGGCAGCTCCTACAATGAGCAGTTCTTC.